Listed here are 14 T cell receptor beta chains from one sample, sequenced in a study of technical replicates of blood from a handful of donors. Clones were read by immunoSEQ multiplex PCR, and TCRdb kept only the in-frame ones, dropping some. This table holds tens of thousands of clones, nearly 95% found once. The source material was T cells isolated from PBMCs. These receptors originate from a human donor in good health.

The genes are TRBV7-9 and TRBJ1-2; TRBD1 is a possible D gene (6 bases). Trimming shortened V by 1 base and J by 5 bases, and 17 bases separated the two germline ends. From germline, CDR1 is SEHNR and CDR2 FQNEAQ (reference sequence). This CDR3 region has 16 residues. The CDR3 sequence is CASSLEGQLEGYGYTF. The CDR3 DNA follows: TGTGCCAGCAGCTTAGAAGGACAGCTAGAGGGTTATGGCTACACCTTC.

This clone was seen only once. CDR3 coding DNA: TGTGCCAGCAGTACGACGGGAGCTAGCACAGATACGCAGTATTTT. Amino acids: CASSTTGASTDTQYF. The rearrangement joins TRBV6-5 to TRBJ2-3, with a tentative D call TRBD2 (6 bases). The germline V gene encodes CDR1 MNHEY and CDR2 SVGAGI. Trimming removed 5 bases at V and 0 bases at J, with 12 bases between. CDR3 size: 15 residues.

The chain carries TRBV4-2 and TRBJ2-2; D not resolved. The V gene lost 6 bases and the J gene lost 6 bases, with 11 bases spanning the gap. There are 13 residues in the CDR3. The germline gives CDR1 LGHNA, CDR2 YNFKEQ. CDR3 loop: CASRGDSAGELFF. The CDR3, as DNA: TGTGCCAGCAGGGGCGATTCGGCCGGGGAGCTGTTTTTT.

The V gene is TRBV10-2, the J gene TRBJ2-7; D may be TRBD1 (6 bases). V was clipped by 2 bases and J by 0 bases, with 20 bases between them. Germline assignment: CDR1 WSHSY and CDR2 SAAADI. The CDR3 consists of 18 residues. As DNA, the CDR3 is TGCGCCAGCAGTGAGGTAGGGTTGGACAGATCGAGCTCCTACGAGCAGTACTTC. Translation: CASSEVGLDRSSSYEQYF.

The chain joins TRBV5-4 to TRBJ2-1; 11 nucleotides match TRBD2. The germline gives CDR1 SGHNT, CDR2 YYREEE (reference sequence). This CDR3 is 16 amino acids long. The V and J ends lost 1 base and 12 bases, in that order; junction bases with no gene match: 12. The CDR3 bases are TGTGCCAGCAGCTTGTCCTGGCTAGCGGGAGGCGGTGGGCAGTTCTTC. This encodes CASSLSWLAGGGGQFF.

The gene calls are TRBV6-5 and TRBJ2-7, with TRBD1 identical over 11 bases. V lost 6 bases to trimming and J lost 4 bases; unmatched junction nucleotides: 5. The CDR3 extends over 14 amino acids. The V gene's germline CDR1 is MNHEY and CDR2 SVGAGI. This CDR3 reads CASSEGTGGYEQYF. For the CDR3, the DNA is TGTGCCAGCAGCGAGGGGACAGGGGGTTACGAGCAGTACTTC.

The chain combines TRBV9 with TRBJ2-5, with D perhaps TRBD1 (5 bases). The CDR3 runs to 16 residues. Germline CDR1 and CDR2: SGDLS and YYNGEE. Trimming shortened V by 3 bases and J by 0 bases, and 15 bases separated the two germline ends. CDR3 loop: CASSARQLEYQETQYF. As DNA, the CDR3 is TGTGCCAGCAGCGCGCGACAGCTAGAGTACCAAGAGACCCAGTACTTC.

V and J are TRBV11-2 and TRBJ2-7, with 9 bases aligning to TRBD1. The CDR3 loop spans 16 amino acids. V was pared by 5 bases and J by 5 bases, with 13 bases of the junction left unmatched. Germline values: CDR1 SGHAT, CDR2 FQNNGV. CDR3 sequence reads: CASSPWPGQGFHEQYF. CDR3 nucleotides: TGTGCCAGCAGCCCTTGGCCGGGACAGGGTTTCCACGAGCAGTACTTC.

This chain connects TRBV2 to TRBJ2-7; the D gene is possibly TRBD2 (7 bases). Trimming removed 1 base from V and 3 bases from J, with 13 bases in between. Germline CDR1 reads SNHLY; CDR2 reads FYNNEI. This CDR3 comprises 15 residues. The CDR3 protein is CASSEERDTFYEQYF. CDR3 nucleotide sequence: TGTGCCAGCAGTGAAGAGCGGGACACCTTCTACGAGCAGTACTTC. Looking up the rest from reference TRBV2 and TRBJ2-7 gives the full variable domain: EPEVTQTPSHQVTQMGQEVILRCVPISNHLYFYWYRQILGQKVEFLVSFYNNEISEKSEIFDDQFSVERPDGSNFTLKIRSTKLEDSAMYFCASSEERDTFYEQYFGPGTRLTVT.

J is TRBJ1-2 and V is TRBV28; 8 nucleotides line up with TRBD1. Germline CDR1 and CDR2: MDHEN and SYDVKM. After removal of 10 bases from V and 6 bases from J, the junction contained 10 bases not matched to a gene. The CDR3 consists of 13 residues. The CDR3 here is CATTRTGRDGYTF. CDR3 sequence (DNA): TGTGCCACCACAAGGACAGGGCGGGATGGCTACACCTTC.

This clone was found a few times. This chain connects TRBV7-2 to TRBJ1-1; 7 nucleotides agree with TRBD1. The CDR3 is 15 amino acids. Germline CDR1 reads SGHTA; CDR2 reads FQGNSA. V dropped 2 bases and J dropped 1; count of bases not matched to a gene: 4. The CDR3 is CASSLSGTANTEAFF. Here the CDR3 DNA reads TGTGCCAGCAGCTTATCCGGGACAGCGAACACTGAAGCTTTCTTT.

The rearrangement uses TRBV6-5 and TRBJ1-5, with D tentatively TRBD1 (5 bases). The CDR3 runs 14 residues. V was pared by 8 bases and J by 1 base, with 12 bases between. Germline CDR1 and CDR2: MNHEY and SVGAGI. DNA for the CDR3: TGTGCCAGCCAGGACACCCGAAGCAATCAGCCCCAGCATTTT. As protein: CASQDTRSNQPQHF.

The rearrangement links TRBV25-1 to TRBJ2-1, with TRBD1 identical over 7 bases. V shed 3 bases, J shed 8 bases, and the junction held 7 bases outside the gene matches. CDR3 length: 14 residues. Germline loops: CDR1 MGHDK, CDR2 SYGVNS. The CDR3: CASSDSTGTDEQFF. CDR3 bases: TGTGCCAGCAGTGACTCGACAGGGACCGATGAGCAGTTCTTC.

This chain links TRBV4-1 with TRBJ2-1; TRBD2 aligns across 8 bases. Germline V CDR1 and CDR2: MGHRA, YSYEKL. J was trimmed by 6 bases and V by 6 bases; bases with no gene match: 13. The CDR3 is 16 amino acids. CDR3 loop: CASSRIFPGLGNEQFF. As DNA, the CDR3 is TGCGCCAGCAGTAGAATATTTCCGGGACTAGGCAATGAGCAGTTCTTC.